The entry that follows covers one TCR beta chain sequence. Its antigen is undetermined. Clones were sequenced by immunoSEQ multiplex PCR, and TCRdb holds only the in-frame ones, with some missing. There are about 11,000 clones in the sample; approximately 68% occur only once, and 13% to 15% lies in the top ten. The germline V gene encodes CDR1 LNHDA and CDR2 SQIVND (reference sequence). The CDR3 has 12 amino acids. V shed 4 bases and J shed 7 bases, with 10 bases lying between them. This sample stems from a study of CD4+ T cells in melanoma. Study-level results: A reported correlation linked neoantigen-specific CD4+ T cells to CD8+, macrophage and B cell function. Neoantigen-specific CD4+ T cells in melanoma reportedly had diverse differentiation states.

This receptor was taken from a human donor with melanoma. The J gene is TRBJ1-2, the V gene TRBV19; D is uncertain. The sequencing sample was made of cells from a culture (not recorded whether cultured in vitro). The DNA of the CDR3 is TGTGCCAGTAGTAGCTACTTTTTTGGCTACACCTTC. It translates to CASSSYFFGYTF.